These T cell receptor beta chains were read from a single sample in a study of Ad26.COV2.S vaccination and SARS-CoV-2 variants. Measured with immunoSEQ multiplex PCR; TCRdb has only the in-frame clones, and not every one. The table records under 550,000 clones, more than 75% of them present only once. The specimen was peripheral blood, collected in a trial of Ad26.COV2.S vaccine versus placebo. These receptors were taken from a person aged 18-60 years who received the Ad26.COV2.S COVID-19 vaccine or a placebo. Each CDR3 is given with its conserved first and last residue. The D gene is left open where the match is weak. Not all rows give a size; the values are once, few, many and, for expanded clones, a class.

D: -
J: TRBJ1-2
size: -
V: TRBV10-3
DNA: TGTGCCATCAGTGTAGGTGACGCATCTAACTATGGCTACACCTTC
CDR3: CAISVGDASNYGYTF

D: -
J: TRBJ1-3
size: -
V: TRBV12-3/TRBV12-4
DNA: TGTGCCAGCAGTTTAGACCGAAACACCATATATTTT
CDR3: CASSLDRNTIYF

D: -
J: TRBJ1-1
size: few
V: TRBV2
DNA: TGTGCCAGCAGTGAAGCAACAGGGATGCCTGAAGCTTTCTTT
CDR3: CASSEATGMPEAFF

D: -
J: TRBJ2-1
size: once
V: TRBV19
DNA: TGTGCCAGTAGGTTAGGACAAACCAATGAGCAGTTCTTC
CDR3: CASRLGQTNEQFF

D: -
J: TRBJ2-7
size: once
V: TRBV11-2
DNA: TGTGCCAGCAGCTTAGACGCAGGCTACGAGCAGTACTTC
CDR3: CASSLDAGYEQYF

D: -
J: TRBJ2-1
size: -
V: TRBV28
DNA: TGTGCGAGCAGACACTTAGACAATGAGCAGTTCTTC
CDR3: CASRHLDNEQFF

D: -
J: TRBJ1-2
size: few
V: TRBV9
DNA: TGTGCCAGCAGCGTAGATCCGGACTATGGCTACACCTTC
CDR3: CASSVDPDYGYTF

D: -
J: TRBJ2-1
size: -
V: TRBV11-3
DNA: TGTGCCAGCAGCTTTGGGGGGTCCCTACAGGAGCAGTTCTTC
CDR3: CASSFGGSLQEQFF

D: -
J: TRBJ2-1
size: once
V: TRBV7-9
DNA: TGTGCCAGCAGCCTCAGGGGTACGGGGGATGAGCAGTTCTTC
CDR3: CASSLRGTGDEQFF

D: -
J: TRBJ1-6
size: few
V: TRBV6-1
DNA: TGTGCCAGCAGTGATCTCCCTTCGCATTCACCCCTCCACTTT
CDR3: CASSDLPSHSPLHF

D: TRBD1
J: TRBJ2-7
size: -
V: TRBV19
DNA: TGTGCCAGTAGTAACGTATTGACAGGGGATTACGAGCAGTACTTC
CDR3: CASSNVLTGDYEQYF

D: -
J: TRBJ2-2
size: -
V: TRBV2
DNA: TGTGCCAGCTTTGGACCGGGGGCCGCGAACACCGGGGAGCTGTTTTTT
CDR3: CASFGPGAANTGELFF

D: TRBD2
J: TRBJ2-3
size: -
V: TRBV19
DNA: TGTGCCAGTAGTACCGGACTAGCGGGGAGAGATACGCAGTATTTT
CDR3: CASSTGLAGRDTQYF

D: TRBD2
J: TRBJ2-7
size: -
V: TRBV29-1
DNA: TGCAGCGTTGAGTTAGCGGGGGACTACGAGCAGTACTTC
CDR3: CSVELAGDYEQYF

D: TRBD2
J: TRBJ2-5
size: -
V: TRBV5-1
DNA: TGCGCCAGCACACGCGGGGGGGCTGACGAGACCCAGTACTTC
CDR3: CASTRGGADETQYF

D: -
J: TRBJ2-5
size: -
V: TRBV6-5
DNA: TGTGCCAGCAGTTACTTGCGGACAGAAGAGACCCAGTACTTC
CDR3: CASSYLRTEETQYF

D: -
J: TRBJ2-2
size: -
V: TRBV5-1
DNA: TGCGCCAGCAGCTTCGCAGGAGCGAACACCGGGGAGCTGTTTTTT
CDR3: CASSFAGANTGELFF

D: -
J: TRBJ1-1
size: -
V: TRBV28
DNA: TGTGCCAGCAGGCATGACAGGACGAACACTGAAGCTTTCTTT
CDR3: CASRHDRTNTEAFF

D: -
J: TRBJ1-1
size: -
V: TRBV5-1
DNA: TGCGCCAGCAGCCTACGGCCCCGGGAGGCAGAAGGGAACACTGAAGCTTTCTTT
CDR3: CASSLRPREAEGNTEAFF

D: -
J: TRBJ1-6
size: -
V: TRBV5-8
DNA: TGTGCCAGCAGCTTGCGGGATTATAATTCACCCCTCCACTTT
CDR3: CASSLRDYNSPLHF

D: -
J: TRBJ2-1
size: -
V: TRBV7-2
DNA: TGTGCCAGCAGCTTAGCCACCTCCGACAATGAGCAGTTCTTC
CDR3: CASSLATSDNEQFF

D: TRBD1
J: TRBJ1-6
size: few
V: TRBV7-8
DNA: TGTGCCAGCAGCTGGGGACAGGCAAATTCACCCCTCCACTTT
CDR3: CASSWGQANSPLHF

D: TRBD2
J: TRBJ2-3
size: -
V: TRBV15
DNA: TGTGCCACCAGCGGGTTTCCGGGAGGTAGCACAGATACGCAGTATTTT
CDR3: CATSGFPGGSTDTQYF

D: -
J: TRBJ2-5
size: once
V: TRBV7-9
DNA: TGTGCCAGCAGCCATCCAGGGATCGCCCAAGAGACCCAGTACTTC
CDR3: CASSHPGIAQETQYF

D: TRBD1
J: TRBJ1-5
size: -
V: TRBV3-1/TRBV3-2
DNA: TGTGCCAGCAGCCCACGGACAGGGGCGAACTTATATAGCAATCAGCCCCAGCATTTT
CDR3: CASSPRTGANLYSNQPQHF

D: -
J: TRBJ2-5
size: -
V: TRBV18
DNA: TGTGCCAGCTCACCACTCAGGGTAGGAGAGACCCAGTACTTC
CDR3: CASSPLRVGETQYF

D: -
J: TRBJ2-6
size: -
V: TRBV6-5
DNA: TGTGCCAGCAGTTTAGACGGGTTCTTTGGGGCCAACGTCCTGACTTTC
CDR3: CASSLDGFFGANVLTF

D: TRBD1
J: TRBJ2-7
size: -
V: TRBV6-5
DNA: TGTGCCAGCAGTTACTCGATCGGGACAGGGCAGTACTTC
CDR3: CASSYSIGTGQYF

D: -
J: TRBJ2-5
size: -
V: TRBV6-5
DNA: TGTGCCAGCAGTCGAGCCTTAGCCACAGAGACCCAGTACTTC
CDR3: CASSRALATETQYF

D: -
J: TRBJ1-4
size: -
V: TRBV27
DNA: TGTGCCAGCAGTTTACTCGGGGGGGGGACAATAAAAGAAAAACTGTTTTTT
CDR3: CASSLLGGGTIKEKLFF

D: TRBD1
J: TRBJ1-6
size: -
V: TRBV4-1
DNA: TGCGCCAGCAGCCAAGAAAGGACAGGAGTAAATTCACCCCTCCACTTT
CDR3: CASSQERTGVNSPLHF

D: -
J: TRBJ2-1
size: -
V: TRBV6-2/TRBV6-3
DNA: TGTGCCAGCAGTTATCAAGGGGAGCCCTACAATGAGCAGTTCTTC
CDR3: CASSYQGEPYNEQFF

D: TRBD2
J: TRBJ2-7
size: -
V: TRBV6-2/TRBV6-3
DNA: TGTGCCAGCAGTTACCCTTTCGGGGGGGACGAGCAGTACTTC
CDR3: CASSYPFGGDEQYF

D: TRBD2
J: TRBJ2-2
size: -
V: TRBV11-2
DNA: TGTGCCAGCAGTCCGGGACTAGCCAAGACCGGGGAGCTGTTTTTT
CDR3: CASSPGLAKTGELFF

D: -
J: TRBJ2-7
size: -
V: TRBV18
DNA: TGTGCCAGCTCACCGATTAAAGGGGGTACCTACGAGCAGTACTTC
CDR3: CASSPIKGGTYEQYF

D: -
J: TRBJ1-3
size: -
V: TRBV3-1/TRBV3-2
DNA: TGTGCCAGCAGCCAAGATCTTACAGGGATAAACACCATATATTTT
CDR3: CASSQDLTGINTIYF

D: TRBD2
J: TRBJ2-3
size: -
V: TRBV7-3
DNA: TGTGCCAGCAGCTTAAGGGCAGGGACTAGCGGGGGCCCCGGGGATACGCAGTATTTT
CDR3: CASSLRAGTSGGPGDTQYF

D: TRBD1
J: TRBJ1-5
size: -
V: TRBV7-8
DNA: TGTGCCAGCAGCCTGGGGACAGGGGGCAATCAGCCCCAGCATTTT
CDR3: CASSLGTGGNQPQHF

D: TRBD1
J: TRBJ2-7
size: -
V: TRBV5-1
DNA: TGCGCCAGCAGCTTGGCGACAGGGCCCTACGAGCAGTACTTC
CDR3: CASSLATGPYEQYF

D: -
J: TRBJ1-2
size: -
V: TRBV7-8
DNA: TGTGCCAGCAGCCCCACAGGGCTGAGTGGCTACACCTTC
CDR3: CASSPTGLSGYTF

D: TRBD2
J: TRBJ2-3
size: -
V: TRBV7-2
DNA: TGTGCCAGCAGCAGATGGGCTAGCGGCAGCACAGATACGCAGTATTTT
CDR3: CASSRWASGSTDTQYF

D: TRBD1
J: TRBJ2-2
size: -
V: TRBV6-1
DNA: TGTGCCAGCAGTGAAAGGGGGACAGGGGACACCGGGGAGCTGTTTTTT
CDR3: CASSERGTGDTGELFF

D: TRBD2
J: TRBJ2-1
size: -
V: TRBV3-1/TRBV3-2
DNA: TGTGCCAGCAGCCACGGGACTAGCGGCTACAATGAGCAGTTCTTC
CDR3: CASSHGTSGYNEQFF

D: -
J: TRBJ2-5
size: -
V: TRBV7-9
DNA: TGTGCCACAAACCGGGACACGCAAGAGACCCAGTACTTC
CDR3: CATNRDTQETQYF

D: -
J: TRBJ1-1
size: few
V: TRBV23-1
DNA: TGCGCCAGCAGGCCTCCGACACACATTAGGAAGAACACTGAAGCTTTCTTT
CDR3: CASRPPTHIRKNTEAFF

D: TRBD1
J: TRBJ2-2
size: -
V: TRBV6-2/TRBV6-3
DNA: TGTGCCAGCAGTTACCCGAGACAGGGGGCGCTCGGGGAGCTGTTTTTT
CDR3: CASSYPRQGALGELFF